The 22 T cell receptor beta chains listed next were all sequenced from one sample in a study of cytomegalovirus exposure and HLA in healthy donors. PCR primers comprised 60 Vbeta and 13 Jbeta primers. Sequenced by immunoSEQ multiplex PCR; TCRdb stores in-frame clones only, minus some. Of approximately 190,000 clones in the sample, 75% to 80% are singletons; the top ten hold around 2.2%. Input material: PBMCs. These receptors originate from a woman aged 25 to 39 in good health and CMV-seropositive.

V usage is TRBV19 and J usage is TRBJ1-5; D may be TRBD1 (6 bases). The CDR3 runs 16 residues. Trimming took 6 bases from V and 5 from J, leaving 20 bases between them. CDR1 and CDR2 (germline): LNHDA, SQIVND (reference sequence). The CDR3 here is CASRDSIWAGDQPQHF. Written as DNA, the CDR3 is TGTGCCAGTAGGGATTCCATTTGGGCAGGGGATCAGCCCCAGCATTTT.

The CDR3 nucleotides are TGTGCCAGCAGCATGATAGGTAGCTCCCGCCAAGAGACCCAGTACTTC. Translating it yields CASSMIGSSRQETQYF. The chain recombines TRBV28 with TRBJ2-5; no clear D. The germline gives CDR1 MDHEN, CDR2 SYDVKM. The CDR3 has 16 amino acids. The V and J ends lost 6 bases and 1 base respectively, with 18 bases between them.

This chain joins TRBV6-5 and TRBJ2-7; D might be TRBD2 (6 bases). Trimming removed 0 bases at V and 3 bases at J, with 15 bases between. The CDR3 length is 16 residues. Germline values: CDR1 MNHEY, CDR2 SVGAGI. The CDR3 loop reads CASSYSRDLLNYEQYF. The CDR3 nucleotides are TGTGCCAGCAGTTACTCGCGGGACCTCTTGAACTACGAGCAGTACTTC.

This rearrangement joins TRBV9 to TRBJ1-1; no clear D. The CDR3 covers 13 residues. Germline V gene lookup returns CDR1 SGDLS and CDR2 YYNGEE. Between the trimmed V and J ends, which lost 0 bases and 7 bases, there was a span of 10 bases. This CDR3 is CASSVAWGGEAFF. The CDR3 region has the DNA TGTGCCAGCAGCGTAGCTTGGGGAGGTGAAGCTTTCTTT.

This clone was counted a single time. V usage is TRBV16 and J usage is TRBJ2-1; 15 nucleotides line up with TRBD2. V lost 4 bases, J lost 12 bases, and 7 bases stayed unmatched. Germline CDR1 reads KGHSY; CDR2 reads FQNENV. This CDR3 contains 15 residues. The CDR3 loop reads CASSPGLAGGTAQFF. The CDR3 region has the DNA TGTGCCAGCAGCCCGGGACTAGCGGGGGGCACTGCGCAGTTCTTC.

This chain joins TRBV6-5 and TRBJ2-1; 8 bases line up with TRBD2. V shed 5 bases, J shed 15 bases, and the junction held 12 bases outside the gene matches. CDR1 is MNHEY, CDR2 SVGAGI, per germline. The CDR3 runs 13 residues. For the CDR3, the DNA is TGTGCCAGCAGTCAAGCGCCCGGGGGGGCTGGGTTCTTC. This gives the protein CASSQAPGGAGFF.

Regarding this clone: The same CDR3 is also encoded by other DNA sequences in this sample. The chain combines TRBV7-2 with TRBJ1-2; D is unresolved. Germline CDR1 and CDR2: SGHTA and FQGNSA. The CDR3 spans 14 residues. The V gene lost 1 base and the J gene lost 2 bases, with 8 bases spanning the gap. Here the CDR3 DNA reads TGTGCCAGCAGCTTAGGAGGGCTCAACTATGGCTACACCTTC. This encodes CASSLGGLNYGYTF.

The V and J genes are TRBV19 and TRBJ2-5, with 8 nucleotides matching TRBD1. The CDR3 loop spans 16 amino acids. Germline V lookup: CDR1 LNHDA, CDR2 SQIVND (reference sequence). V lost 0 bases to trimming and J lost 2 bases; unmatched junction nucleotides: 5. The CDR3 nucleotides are TGTGCCAGTAGTATAGACAGGGGGCGGCCTCAAGAGACCCAGTACTTC. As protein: CASSIDRGRPQETQYF.

CDR3 sequence reads: CASRTGGKGNTIYF. The CDR3 DNA sequence: TGTGCCAGCAGGACAGGGGGAAAGGGAAACACCATATATTTT. The chain combines TRBV6-5 with TRBJ1-3, with 9 bases that match TRBD1. J lost 4 bases, V lost 6 bases, and 4 bases had no gene match. Per germline, CDR1 MNHEY and CDR2 SVGAGI. The length of the CDR3 is 14 residues.

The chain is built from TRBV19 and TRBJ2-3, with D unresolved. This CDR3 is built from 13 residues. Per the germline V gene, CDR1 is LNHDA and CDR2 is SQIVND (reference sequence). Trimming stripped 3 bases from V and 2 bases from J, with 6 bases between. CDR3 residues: CASSISLTDTQYF. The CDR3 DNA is TGTGCCAGTAGTATTAGCCTCACAGATACGCAGTATTTT.

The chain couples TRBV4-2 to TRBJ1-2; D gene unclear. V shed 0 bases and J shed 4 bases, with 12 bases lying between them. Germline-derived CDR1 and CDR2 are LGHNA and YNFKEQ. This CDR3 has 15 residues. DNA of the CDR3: TGTGCCAGCAGCCAAGATTACAGTCTAATCTATGGCTACACCTTC. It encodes CASSQDYSLIYGYTF.

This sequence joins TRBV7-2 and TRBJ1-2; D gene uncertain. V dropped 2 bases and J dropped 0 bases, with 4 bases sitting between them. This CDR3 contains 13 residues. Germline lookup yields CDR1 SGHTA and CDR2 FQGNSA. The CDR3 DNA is TGTGCCAGCAGCTTATCGGCTAACTATGGCTACACCTTC. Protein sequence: CASSLSANYGYTF.

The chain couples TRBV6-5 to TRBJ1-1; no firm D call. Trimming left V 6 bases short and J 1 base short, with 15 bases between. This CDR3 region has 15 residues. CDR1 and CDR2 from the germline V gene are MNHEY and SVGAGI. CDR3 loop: CASSSVWAPNTEAFF. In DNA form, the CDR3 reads TGTGCCAGCAGCTCGGTTTGGGCGCCGAACACTGAAGCTTTCTTT.

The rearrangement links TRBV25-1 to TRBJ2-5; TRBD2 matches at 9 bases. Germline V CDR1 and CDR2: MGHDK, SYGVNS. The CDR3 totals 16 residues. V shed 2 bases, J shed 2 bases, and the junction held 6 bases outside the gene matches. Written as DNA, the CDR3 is TGTGCCAGCAGTGAACAAGCGGGAGGCCCTCAAGAGACCCAGTACTTC. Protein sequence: CASSEQAGGPQETQYF. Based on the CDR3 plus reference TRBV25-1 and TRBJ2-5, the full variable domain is EADIYQTPRYLVIGTGKKITLECSQTMGHDKMYWYQQDPGMELHLIHYSYGVNSTEKGDLSSESTVSRIRTEHFPLTLESARPSHTSQYLCASSEQAGGPQETQYFGPGTRLLVL.

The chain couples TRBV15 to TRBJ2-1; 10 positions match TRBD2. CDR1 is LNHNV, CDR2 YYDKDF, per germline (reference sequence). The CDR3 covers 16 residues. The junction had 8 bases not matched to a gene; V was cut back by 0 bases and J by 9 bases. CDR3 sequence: CATSRDITSGKGEQFF. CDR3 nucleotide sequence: TGTGCCACCAGCAGAGATATCACTAGCGGGAAGGGTGAGCAGTTCTTC. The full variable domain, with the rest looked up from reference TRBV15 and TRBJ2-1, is DAMVIQNPRYQVTQFGKPVTLSCSQTLNHNVMYWYQQKSSQAPKLLFHYYDKDFNNEADTPDNFQSRRPNTSFCFLDIRSPGLGDTAMYLCATSRDITSGKGEQFFGPGTRLTVL.

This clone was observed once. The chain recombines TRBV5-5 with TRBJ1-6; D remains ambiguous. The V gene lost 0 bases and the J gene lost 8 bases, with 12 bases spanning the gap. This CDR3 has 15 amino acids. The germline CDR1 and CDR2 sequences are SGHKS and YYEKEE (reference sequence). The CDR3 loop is CASSLGWMGDSPLHF. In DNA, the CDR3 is TGTGCCAGCAGCTTGGGTTGGATGGGCGATTCACCCCTCCACTTT.

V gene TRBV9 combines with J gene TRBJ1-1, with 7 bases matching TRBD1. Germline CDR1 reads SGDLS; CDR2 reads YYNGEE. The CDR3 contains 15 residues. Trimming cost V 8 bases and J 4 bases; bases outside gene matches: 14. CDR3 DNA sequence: TGTGCCAGTTCCCTGGGCGGGACAGCGACCACTGAAGCTTTCTTT. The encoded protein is CASSLGGTATTEAFF.

CDR3 in amino acids: CASSQGESGTQYF. For the CDR3, the DNA is TGCGCCAGCAGCCAAGGGGAGAGTGGAACGCAGTATTTT. This chain links TRBV4-3 with TRBJ2-3; perhaps TRBD2 as D (5 bases). Trimming stripped 1 base from V and 9 bases from J, with 11 bases between. Germline values: CDR1 LGHNA, CDR2 YSLEER. The CDR3 is made up of 13 amino acids.

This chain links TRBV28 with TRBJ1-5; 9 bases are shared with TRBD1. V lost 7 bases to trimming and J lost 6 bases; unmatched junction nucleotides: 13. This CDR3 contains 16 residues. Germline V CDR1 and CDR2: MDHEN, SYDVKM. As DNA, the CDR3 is TGTGCCAGCATAGGAGGGGGACAGGGAATGCGTCAGCCCCAGCATTTT. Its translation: CASIGGGQGMRQPQHF.

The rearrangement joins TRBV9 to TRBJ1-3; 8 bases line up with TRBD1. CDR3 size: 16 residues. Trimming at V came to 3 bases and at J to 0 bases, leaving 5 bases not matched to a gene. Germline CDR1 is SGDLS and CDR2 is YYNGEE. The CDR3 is CASSGQGWSSGNTIYF. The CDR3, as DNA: TGTGCCAGCAGCGGACAGGGGTGGTCCTCTGGAAACACCATATATTTT.

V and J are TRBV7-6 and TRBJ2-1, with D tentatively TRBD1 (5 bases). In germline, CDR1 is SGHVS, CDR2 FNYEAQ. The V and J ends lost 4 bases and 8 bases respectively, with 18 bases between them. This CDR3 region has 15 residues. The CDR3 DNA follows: TGTGCCAGCAGCTCCCTTATCTTCAGCAGGGATGAGCAGTTCTTC. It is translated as CASSSLIFSRDEQFF.

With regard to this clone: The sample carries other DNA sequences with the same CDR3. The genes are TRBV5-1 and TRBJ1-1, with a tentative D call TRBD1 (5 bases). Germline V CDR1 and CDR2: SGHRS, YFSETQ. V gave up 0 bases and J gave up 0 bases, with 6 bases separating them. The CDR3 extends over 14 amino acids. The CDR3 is CASSLGQMNTEAFF. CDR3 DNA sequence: TGCGCCAGCAGCTTGGGACAGATGAACACTGAAGCTTTCTTT.